This T cell receptor (beta chain) stems from a study of T-cell memory formation after mild COVID-19. V shed 7 bases, J shed 4 bases, and the junction held 8 bases outside the gene matches. CDR3 size: 15 residues. From germline, CDR1 is SQVTM and CDR2 ANQGSEA. General observations from the study: Clones that contracted from day 15 to 85 had balanced CD4/CD8; later expanders were CD4+ biased. Some SARS-CoV-2-responding clones were already detected in memory before infection. Contracting CD4+ clones were located mainly in CM and EM, and CD8+ clones in EMRA.

TCRalpha and TCRbeta libraries used 5'RACE with constant-segment primers and UMIs. TCRdb reprocessed the 5' RACE reads with MiXCR, giving one entry per CDR3 protein. This table has 140,000 to 150,000 distinct CDR3 sequences, 19% appearing once. This clonotype has only a few counts. Its antigen is unidentified. Sample: PBMCs or a T cell subset sorted from them (not recorded which). The rearrangement joins TRBV29-1 to TRBJ2-6; 9 nucleotides match TRBD1. The TCR comes from an adult woman who had mild COVID-19 (a few samples of this study predate the infection). Cell type and time point are not known. The CDR3 is CSATGQGAGANVLTF. The CDR3 DNA is TGCAGCGCAACGGGACAGGGTGCCGGGGCCAACGTCCTGACTTTC.